This T cell receptor (beta chain) was sequenced during a study of cytotoxic CD8 clonotypes in ibrutinib-treated CLL. Germline assignment: CDR1 SGHVS and CDR2 FNYEAQ. This CDR3 region has 16 residues. V shed 5 bases, J shed 5 bases, and the junction held 10 bases outside the gene matches. The table came from immunoSEQ multiplex PCR; TCRdb's copy has only in-frame clones and leaves some out. The sample lists 200,000 to 250,000 clones, roughly three quarters occurring once. This TCR was recovered from a human donor with chronic lymphocytic leukemia. J is TRBJ2-7 and V is TRBV7-6; 12 bases line up with TRBD1. The sequences come from PBMCs, collected after 12 months of ibrutinib treatment. The CDR3 loop reads CASSLQPGQGAHEQYF. CDR3 DNA sequence: TGTGCCAGCAGCCTTCAGCCGGGACAGGGGGCCCACGAGCAGTACTTC.